This T cell receptor (beta chain) was captured by sequencing in a study of response to subunit inactivated influenza vaccine. The germline V gene has CDR1 SEHNR and CDR2 FQNEAQ (reference sequence). There are 11 residues in the CDR3. Trimming stripped 4 bases from V and 6 bases from J, with 7 bases between. Remarks on this clonotype: What it binds is not known.

Study findings and constraints: Few additional T cells are recruited per seasonal influenza vaccination, authors suggested.

TCRdb ran MiXCR on the RT-PCR reads and lists one entry per CDR3 protein. The sample lists approximately 500,000 distinct CDR3 sequences, approximately 24% occurring once. This sample was also put to use in a study of T cells expressing NK-cell markers. That paper states: Scientists made TCR beta cDNA using 5'RACE template switching with UMIs. The TCR beta repertoires were obtained from sorted CD3+CD56+NKG2C+, CD3+CD56+NKG2C- and CD3+CD56-NKG2C+ T cells. In several experiments, an anti-gamma-delta TCR antibody restricted sorting to alpha-beta TCR T cells. Six or seven donors carried dominant NKG2C+ clonotypes that made up roughly 1.0-8% of their CD8+ T cells.

This specimen was CD4+ T cells sorted from PBMCs, taken less than 13 days after vaccination. The rearrangement uses TRBV7-9 and TRBJ2-7; D remains ambiguous. The sequence was collected from a man aged 50 to 59 who received an inactivated influenza vaccine. CDR3 in amino acids: CASSSAREQYF. The CDR3 nucleotides read TGTGCCAGCAGCTCAGCCCGCGAGCAGTACTTC. Full variable domain (remainder filled in from reference TRBV7-9 and TRBJ2-7): DTGVSQNPRHKITKRGQNVTFRCDPISEHNRLYWYRQTLGQGPEFLTYFQNEAQLEKSRLLSDRFSAERPKGSFSTLEIQRTEQGDSAMYLCASSSAREQYFGPGTRLTVT.